This is a list of T cell receptor beta chains from one sample in a study of blood T cell repertoires in COVID-19. Repertoires were generated with immunoSEQ multiplex PCR, while TCRdb's copy carries only in-frame clones and drops some. The profile covers approximately 250,000 clones, with 90% appearing a single time and 4.1% taken by the ten largest. Sequences were obtained from PBMCs or T cells enriched from blood (not recorded which). The receptors here all came from a woman aged 25 to 39 with acute COVID-19. CDR3s include the opening cysteine and the closing phenylalanine or tryptophan. The order of the fields is CDR3 DNA, CDR3 protein, D gene, V gene, J gene, clone size. D genes are given only for firm matches. Only part of the rows carry a size: once, few, many, or a class if the clone is expanded.

TGTGCCAGCAGCCAAGGCGGGAGGGGGTACGAGCAGTACTTC	CASSQGGRGYEQYF	TRBD2	TRBV14	TRBJ2-7	NA
TGTGCCAGCAGCCGACTAGCGGGAGATGCGGATGAGCAGTTCTTC	CASSRLAGDADEQFF	TRBD2	TRBV6-2/TRBV6-3	TRBJ2-1	NA
TGTGCCAGCAGCTTTCAGGGGGGCGACACTGAAGCTTTCTTT	CASSFQGGDTEAFF	TRBD1	TRBV7-2	TRBJ1-1	NA
TGCGCCAGCAGCTTGGGGCAAAGCGTCACTGAAGCTTTCTTT	CASSLGQSVTEAFF	NA	TRBV5-1	TRBJ1-1	NA
TGTGCCAGCAGCTTGGTTAGGCAGGGAGGGGAGCAGTTCTTC	CASSLVRQGGEQFF	TRBD2	TRBV7-6	TRBJ2-1	NA
TGCGCCAAGATTAGACGGGGGTTTCGCAATCAGCCCCAGCATTTT	CAKIRRGFRNQPQHF	NA	TRBV10-2	TRBJ1-5	NA
TGTGCCTGGAGCACTGACGGAGCCTACGAGCAGTACTTC	CAWSTDGAYEQYF	NA	TRBV30	TRBJ2-7	NA
TGTGCCAGCAGCCAAGATCGGGGCTCTGGGGCCAACGTCCTGACTTTC	CASSQDRGSGANVLTF	NA	TRBV4-2	TRBJ2-6	many
TGTGCCAGCAGGGCGGTGCTAGCGGGCCAAGAGACCCAGTACTTC	CASRAVLAGQETQYF	TRBD2	TRBV28	TRBJ2-5	NA
TGTGCCAGCTCACCGGGACAGGGAAACTATGGCTACACCTTC	CASSPGQGNYGYTF	TRBD1	TRBV18	TRBJ1-2	NA
TGCGCCAGCAGAGGCTCGGAGAACAATCAGCCCCAGCATTTT	CASRGSENNQPQHF	NA	TRBV23-1	TRBJ1-5	NA
TGCGCCAGCAGCGCGCCTGGACTAGCGGGAGGGGGAAATGAGCAGTTCTTC	CASSAPGLAGGGNEQFF	TRBD2	TRBV5-1	TRBJ2-1	NA
TGTGCCACCAGTGATGGCGGGTACGAGCAGTACTTC	CATSDGGYEQYF	NA	TRBV24-1	TRBJ2-7	NA
TGTGCCAGCAGTACAGAAGGACTTAAAGCTTTCTTT	CASSTEGLKAFF	NA	TRBV28	TRBJ1-1	NA
TGTGCCAGCAGCTTAATGGGACAGCCCCAAGAGACCCAGTACTTC	CASSLMGQPQETQYF	TRBD1	TRBV7-3	TRBJ2-5	NA
TGTGCCAGCAGTTCAACACGGACAGGGGGGTACACTGAAGCTTTCTTT	CASSSTRTGGYTEAFF	TRBD1	TRBV27	TRBJ1-1	once
TGTGCCAGCAGATCGCTAGAGAATGAGCAGTTCTTC	CASRSLENEQFF	NA	TRBV11-2	TRBJ2-1	NA
TGTGCCAGCAGCTTATCCTCAGGGGATGGCTACACCTTC	CASSLSSGDGYTF	NA	TRBV7-2	TRBJ1-2	NA
TGTGCCAGCGGGAGTAGGAACGGGGAGCTGTTTTTT	CASGSRNGELFF	NA	TRBV3-1/TRBV3-2	TRBJ2-2	NA
TGTGCCAGTAGTCCGGGAAATCAGCCCCAGCATTTT	CASSPGNQPQHF	NA	TRBV19	TRBJ1-5	NA
TGTGCCAGCAGCTGGGGGGACAGGGGGTCGTCCGGGGAGCTGTTTTTT	CASSWGDRGSSGELFF	TRBD1	TRBV5-4	TRBJ2-2	NA
TGCGCCAGCAGCCAACAGGGTGCCCGAAATGAAAAACTGTTTTTT	CASSQQGARNEKLFF	NA	TRBV4-1	TRBJ1-4	NA
TGCGCCAGCAGCCCTCCGACAAGCACAGATACGCAGTATTTT	CASSPPTSTDTQYF	NA	TRBV5-1	TRBJ2-3	NA
TGTGCCAGCAGCTCGACAGGGGCACTACCTGGATACGAGCAGTACTTC	CASSSTGALPGYEQYF	TRBD1	TRBV11-2	TRBJ2-7	NA
TGTGCCAGCAGCTTAGATTGGCGAAAAGGACAGGTGCGGAACATTCAGTACTTC	CASSLDWRKGQVRNIQYF	TRBD1	TRBV7-9	TRBJ2-4	NA
TGTGCCAGCAGTTCTCCGGACAGTTATAATTCACCCCTCCACTTT	CASSSPDSYNSPLHF	NA	TRBV27	TRBJ1-6	NA
TGTGCCAGCAGTGGGAGCCCGAATCAGCCCCAGCATTTT	CASSGSPNQPQHF	NA	TRBV27	TRBJ1-5	NA
TGTGCCATCAATCTAGAGGGTCCCTACAATGAGCAGTTCTTC	CAINLEGPYNEQFF	NA	TRBV10-3	TRBJ2-1	NA
TGTGCCAGCAGGGGAAGCGGGAGCGGGCTATACAATGAGCAGTTCTTC	CASRGSGSGLYNEQFF	TRBD2	TRBV5-4	TRBJ2-1	NA
TGTGCCACCAGTGTTAACAGGGGTTCCGGGGAGCTGTTTTTT	CATSVNRGSGELFF	TRBD1	TRBV24-1	TRBJ2-2	NA
TGTGCCAGCAGCACCGGGTCCGGAAGTTCACCCCTCCACTTT	CASSTGSGSSPLHF	NA	TRBV28	TRBJ1-6	NA
TGTGCCAGTAGTATTGGAGGGTACGCCGGGGAGCTGTTTTTT	CASSIGGYAGELFF	NA	TRBV19	TRBJ2-2	NA
TGCGCCAGCAGCTTGGGGGGGCTAGCGGGAGGCTACGAGCAGTACTTC	CASSLGGLAGGYEQYF	TRBD2	TRBV5-1	TRBJ2-7	NA
TGTGCCAGTATTCCGGCCCGACAGGGAAGGTCTAACTATGGCTACACCTTC	CASIPARQGRSNYGYTF	TRBD1	TRBV19	TRBJ1-2	NA
TGTGCCAGCAGCTTGCCGGGACAGGGGGGATCCGGGGAGCTGTTTTTT	CASSLPGQGGSGELFF	TRBD1	TRBV5-4	TRBJ2-2	NA
TGTGCCAGCAGGACAGCAACAATTATCTACACCTTC	CASRTATIIYTF	NA	TRBV2	TRBJ1-2	NA
TGTGCCAGCAAGTTAATAGGGGATGCTGAAGCTTTCTTT	CASKLIGDAEAFF	NA	TRBV6-5	TRBJ1-1	NA
TGTGCCAGCAGCCCCGGACAGATAAGGACCGGGGAGCTGTTTTTT	CASSPGQIRTGELFF	NA	TRBV11-3	TRBJ2-2	NA
TGTGCCACCAGTCCTTGGGAGGGGCCCGGGGAGCTGTTTTTT	CATSPWEGPGELFF	TRBD2	TRBV24-1	TRBJ2-2	NA
TGTGCCAGTAGTATTAACGGACAATACTACGAGCAGTACTTC	CASSINGQYYEQYF	NA	TRBV19	TRBJ2-7	few
TGCAGCGTAGCGACTATCTACGAGCAGTACTTC	CSVATIYEQYF	NA	TRBV29-1	TRBJ2-7	NA
TGCAGTGCTAGTACAGGCGATCAAGGGCCCCAGCATTTT	CSASTGDQGPQHF	NA	TRBV20-1	TRBJ1-5	NA
TGTGCCAGCAGGCCCTCAGGCCGGTCCACTGAAGCTTTCTTT	CASRPSGRSTEAFF	NA	TRBV6-5	TRBJ1-1	NA
TGTGCCAGCAGCCTCGGGAGCCTTGGCGGGGAGACCCAGTACTTC	CASSLGSLGGETQYF	NA	TRBV5-6	TRBJ2-5	NA
TGTGCCAGCAGCATTAGGACTAGCGCCAGCACAGATACGCAGTATTTT	CASSIRTSASTDTQYF	TRBD2	TRBV5-4	TRBJ2-3	NA
TGTGCCAGCAGTGTGGCGGGAGCGTACGAGCAGTACTTC	CASSVAGAYEQYF	TRBD2	TRBV2	TRBJ2-7	NA
TGTGCCAGTAGTATGCAGATAGCCAATGAGCAGTTCTTC	CASSMQIANEQFF	NA	TRBV19	TRBJ2-1	once
TGTGCCAGCAGTTTGGGGACTAGCTACAATGAGCAGTTCTTC	CASSLGTSYNEQFF	TRBD2	TRBV27	TRBJ2-1	NA
TGTGCCAGCAGTTCCCCCTCCTCGGTCGTAGCCCAGCATTTT	CASSSPSSVVAQHF	NA	TRBV28	TRBJ1-5	NA
TGCAGTGCGCACAGGGGGACTGAAGCTTTCTTT	CSAHRGTEAFF	TRBD1	TRBV20-1	TRBJ1-1	NA
TGTGCCATCAGTGAGGCACCGGGGAACTATGGCTACACCTTC	CAISEAPGNYGYTF	NA	TRBV10-3	TRBJ1-2	NA